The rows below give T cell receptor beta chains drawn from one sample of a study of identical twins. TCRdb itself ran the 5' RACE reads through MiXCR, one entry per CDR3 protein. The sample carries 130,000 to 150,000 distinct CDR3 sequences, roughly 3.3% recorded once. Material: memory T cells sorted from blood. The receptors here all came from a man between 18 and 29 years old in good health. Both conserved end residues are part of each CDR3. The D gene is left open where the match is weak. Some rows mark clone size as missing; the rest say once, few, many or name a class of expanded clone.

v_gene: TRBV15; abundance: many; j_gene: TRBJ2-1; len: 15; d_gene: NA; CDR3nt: TGTGCCACCAGCAGAGATCTAAGAGGGTTCGATGAGCAGTTCTTC; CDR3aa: CATSRDLRGFDEQFF
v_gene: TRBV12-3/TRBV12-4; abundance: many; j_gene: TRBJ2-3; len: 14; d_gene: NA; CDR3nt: TGTGCCAGCACCCCCTCTAGGGACCGGGGTACGCAGTATTTT; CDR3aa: CASTPSRDRGTQYF
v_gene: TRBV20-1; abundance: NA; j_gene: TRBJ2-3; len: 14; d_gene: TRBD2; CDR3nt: TGCAGTGCTACACTAGCGGGAGGATCAGATACGCAGTATTTT; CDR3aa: CSATLAGGSDTQYF
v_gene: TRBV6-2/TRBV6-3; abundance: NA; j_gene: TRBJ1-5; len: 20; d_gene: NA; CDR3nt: TGTGCCAGCAGTTACTCCTGGTCCCGGGACAAGGATACACACAATCAGCCCCAGCATTTT; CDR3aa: CASSYSWSRDKDTHNQPQHF
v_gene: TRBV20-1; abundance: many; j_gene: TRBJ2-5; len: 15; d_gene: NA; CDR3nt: TGCAGTGCTAGTTGGGTAGCGCCGGGCCGGGAGACCCAGTACTTC; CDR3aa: CSASWVAPGRETQYF
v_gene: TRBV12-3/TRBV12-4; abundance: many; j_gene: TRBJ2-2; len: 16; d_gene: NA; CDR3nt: TGTGCCAGCAGTCCCTGGTTGCGGAAGGGCACCGGGGAGCTGTTTTTT; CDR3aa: CASSPWLRKGTGELFF
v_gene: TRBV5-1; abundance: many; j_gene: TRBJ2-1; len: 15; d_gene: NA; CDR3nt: TGCGCCAGCAGCTTGGAGCTCAGCTCCTACAATGAGCAGTTCTTC; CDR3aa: CASSLELSSYNEQFF
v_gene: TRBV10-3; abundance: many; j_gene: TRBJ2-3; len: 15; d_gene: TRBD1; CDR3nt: TGTGCCATCAGTAAGGGACAGGGGGAAGCAGATACGCAGTATTTT; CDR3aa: CAISKGQGEADTQYF
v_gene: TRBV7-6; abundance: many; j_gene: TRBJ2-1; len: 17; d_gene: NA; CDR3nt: TGTGCCAGCAGCTTATTCCTTCCGAGACAGAGGCCCAATGAGCAGTTCTTC; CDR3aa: CASSLFLPRQRPNEQFF
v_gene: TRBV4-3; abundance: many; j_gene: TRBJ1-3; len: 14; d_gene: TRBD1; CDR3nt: TGCGCCAGCAGCCCAGGGGGTTTCAGCTCCTCCATATATTTT; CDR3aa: CASSPGGFSSSIYF
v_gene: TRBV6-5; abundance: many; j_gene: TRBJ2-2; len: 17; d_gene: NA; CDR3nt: TGTGCCAGCAGTTACTCGATCGACTCAAGGAGGTCCGGGGAGCTGTTTTTT; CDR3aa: CASSYSIDSRRSGELFF
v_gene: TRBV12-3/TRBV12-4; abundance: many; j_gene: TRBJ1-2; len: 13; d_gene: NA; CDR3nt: TGTGCCAGCAGTCTTACACTCGACTGGGGCTACACCTTC; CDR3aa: CASSLTLDWGYTF
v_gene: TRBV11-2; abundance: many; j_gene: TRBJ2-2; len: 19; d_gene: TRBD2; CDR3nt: TGTGCCAGCAGCTTTGGGAGTGTAGGACTAGCACCGAGGGTGGGGGAGCTGTTTTTT; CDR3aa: CASSFGSVGLAPRVGELFF
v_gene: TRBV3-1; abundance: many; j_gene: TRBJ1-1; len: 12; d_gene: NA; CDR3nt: TGTGCCAGCAGTCCTACAGGGAATGAAGCTTTCTTT; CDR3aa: CASSPTGNEAFF
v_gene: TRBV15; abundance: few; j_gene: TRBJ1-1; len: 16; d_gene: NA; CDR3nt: TGTGCCACCAGCAGAGTTGGTAGTAACGTTTACGGTGAAGCTTTCTTT; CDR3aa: CATSRVGSNVYGEAFF
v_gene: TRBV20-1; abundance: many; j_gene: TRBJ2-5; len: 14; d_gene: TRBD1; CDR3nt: TGCAGTGCCTTCCCCAGGGACAGCGAAGAGACCCAGTACTTC; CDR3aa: CSAFPRDSEETQYF
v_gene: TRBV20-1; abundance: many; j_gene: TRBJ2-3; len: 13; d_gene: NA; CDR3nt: TGCAGTGCGCCTAGTACGGGGGCAGATACGCAGTATTTT; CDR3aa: CSAPSTGADTQYF
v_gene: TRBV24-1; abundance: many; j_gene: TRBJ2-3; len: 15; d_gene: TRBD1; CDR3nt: TGTGCCACCAGTGACCCGACAGGGGCATCAGATACGCAGTATTTT; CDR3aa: CATSDPTGASDTQYF
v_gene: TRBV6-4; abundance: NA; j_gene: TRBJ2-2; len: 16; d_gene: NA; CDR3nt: TGTGCCAGCAGGATTGGGGGGGCGTCAAACACCGGGGAGCTGTTTTTT; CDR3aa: CASRIGGASNTGELFF
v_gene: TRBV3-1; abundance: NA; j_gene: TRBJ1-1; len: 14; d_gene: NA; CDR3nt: TGTGCCAGCAGCCATACCACAGGGTATTCGGAAGCTTTCTTT; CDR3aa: CASSHTTGYSEAFF
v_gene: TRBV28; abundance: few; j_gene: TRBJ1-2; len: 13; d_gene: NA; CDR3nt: TGTGCCAGCAGTTTATCCCAGGACTATGGCTACACCTTC; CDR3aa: CASSLSQDYGYTF
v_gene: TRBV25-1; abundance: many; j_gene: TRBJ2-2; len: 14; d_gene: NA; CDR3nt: TGTGCCAGCAGTGAGCAGGGTAGAACCGGGGAGCTGTTTTTT; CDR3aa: CASSEQGRTGELFF
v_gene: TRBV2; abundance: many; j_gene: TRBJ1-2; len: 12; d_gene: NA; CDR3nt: TGTGCCAGCAGTGACAGCAACTATGGCTACACCTTC; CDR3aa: CASSDSNYGYTF
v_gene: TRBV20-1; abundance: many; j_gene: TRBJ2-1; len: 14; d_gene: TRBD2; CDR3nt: TGCAGTGCTAGTCCTAGCGGGAGAAACAATGAGCAGTTCTTC; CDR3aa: CSASPSGRNNEQFF
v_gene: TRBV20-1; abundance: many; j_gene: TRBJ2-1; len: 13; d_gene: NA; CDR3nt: TGCAGTGTGCTCTGGGGGAGTGGGGATGAGCAGTTCTTC; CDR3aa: CSVLWGSGDEQFF
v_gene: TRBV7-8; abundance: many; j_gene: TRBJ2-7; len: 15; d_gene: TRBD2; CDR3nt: TGTGCCAGCAGCTTAGCGACTAGCGGTTCAGGGGAGCAGTACTTC; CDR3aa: CASSLATSGSGEQYF
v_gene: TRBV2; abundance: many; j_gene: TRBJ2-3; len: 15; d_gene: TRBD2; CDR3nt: TGTGCCAGCAGCTGGACTAGCGGGAGATCGGGTACGCAGTATTTT; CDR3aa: CASSWTSGRSGTQYF
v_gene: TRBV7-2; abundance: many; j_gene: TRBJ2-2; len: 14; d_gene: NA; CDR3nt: TGTGCCAGCAGCTTAGCATATAACACCGGGGAGCTGTTTTTT; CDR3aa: CASSLAYNTGELFF
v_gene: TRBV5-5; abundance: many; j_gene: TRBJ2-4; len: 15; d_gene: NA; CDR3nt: TGTGCCAGCAGCTTAGAGGCCCTAGCCAAAAACATTCAGTACTTC; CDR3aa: CASSLEALAKNIQYF
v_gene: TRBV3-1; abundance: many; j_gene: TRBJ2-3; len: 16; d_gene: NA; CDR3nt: TGTGCCAGCAGCCAAGTCGGGGTTCCGATCACAGATACGCAGTATTTT; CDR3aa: CASSQVGVPITDTQYF
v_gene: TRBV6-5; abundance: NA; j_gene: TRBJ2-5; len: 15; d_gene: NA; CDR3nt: TGTGCCAGCAGTTCTCAGGGCCGGACCTGGGAGACCCAGTACTTC; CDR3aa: CASSSQGRTWETQYF
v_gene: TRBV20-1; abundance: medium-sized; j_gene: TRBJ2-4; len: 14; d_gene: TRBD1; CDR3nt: TGCAGTGCTAGGGAACCGGGACAGGGGAGATTTCAGTACTTC; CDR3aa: CSAREPGQGRFQYF
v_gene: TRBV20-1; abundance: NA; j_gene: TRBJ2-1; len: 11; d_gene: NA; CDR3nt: TGCAGTGCTAATTACCGCCAGAAGCAGTTCTTC; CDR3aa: CSANYRQKQFF
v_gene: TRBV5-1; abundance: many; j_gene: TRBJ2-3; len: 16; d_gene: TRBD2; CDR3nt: TGCGCCAGCAGCCCTCAAACTAGCGGGAGGGCGGATACGCAGTATTTT; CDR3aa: CASSPQTSGRADTQYF
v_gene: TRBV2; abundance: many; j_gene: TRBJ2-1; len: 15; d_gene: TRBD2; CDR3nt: TGTGCCAGCAGGGGACTAGCAGGAGTGGGTAATGAGCAGTTCTTC; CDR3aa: CASRGLAGVGNEQFF
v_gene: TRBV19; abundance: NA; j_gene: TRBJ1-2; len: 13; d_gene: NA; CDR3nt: TGTGCCAGTAGTATGAGGACACAATATGGCTACACCTTC; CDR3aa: CASSMRTQYGYTF
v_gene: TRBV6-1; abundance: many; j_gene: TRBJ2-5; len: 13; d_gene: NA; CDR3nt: TGTGCCAGCGGGACCGCGTCTTGGGAGACCCAGTACTTC; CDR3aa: CASGTASWETQYF
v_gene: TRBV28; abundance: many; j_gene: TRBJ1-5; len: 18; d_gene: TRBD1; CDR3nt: TGTGCCAGCAGTCTAGGACAGGGGGCAAGGGTGAGCAATCAGCCCCAGCATTTT; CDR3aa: CASSLGQGARVSNQPQHF
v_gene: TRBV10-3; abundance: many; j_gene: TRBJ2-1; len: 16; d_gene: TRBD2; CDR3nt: TGTGCCATCAGTCCGGGACTAGCGGGATCGTCGAATGAGCAGTTCTTC; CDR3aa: CAISPGLAGSSNEQFF
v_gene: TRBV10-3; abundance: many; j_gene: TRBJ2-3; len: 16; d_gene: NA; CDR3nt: TGTGCCATCCGGAGGGGTTGGGGAGAGAGCACAGATACGCAGTATTTT; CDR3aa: CAIRRGWGESTDTQYF
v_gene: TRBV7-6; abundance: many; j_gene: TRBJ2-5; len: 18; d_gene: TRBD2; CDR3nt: TGTGCCAGCAGCCCACTAGCGGGGGCGAAATCTTACCAAGAGACCCAGTACTTC; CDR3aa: CASSPLAGAKSYQETQYF
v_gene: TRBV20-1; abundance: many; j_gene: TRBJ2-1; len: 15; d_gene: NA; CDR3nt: TGCAGTGCTAGAGATCATCAATTGGGCTACAATGAGCAGTTCTTC; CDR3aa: CSARDHQLGYNEQFF
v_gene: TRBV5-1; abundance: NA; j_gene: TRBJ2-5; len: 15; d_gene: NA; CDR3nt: TGCGCCAGCAGCTTGGGTGAGACATCACAAGAGACCCAGTACTTC; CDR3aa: CASSLGETSQETQYF
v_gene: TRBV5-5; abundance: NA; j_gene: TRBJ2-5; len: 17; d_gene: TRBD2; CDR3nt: TGTGCCAGCAGCCTATCCCGACTAGCGGGAGGCCAAGAGACCCAGTACTTC; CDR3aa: CASSLSRLAGGQETQYF
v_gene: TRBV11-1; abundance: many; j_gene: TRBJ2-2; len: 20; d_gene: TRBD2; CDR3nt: TGTGCCAGCAGCTTATTATCCAGCGGGAGGGCCCAGGGCAACACCGGGGAGCTGTTTTTT; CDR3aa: CASSLLSSGRAQGNTGELFF
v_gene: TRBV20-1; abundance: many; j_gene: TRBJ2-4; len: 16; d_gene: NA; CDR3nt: TGCAGTGCTAGACCTCTCCGGAGGGACCAAAGGAACATTCAGTACTTC; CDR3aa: CSARPLRRDQRNIQYF
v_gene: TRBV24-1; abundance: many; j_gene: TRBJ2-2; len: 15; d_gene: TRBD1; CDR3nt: TGTGCCACCAGAGGACAGGGGGCGCGCTCCGGGGAGCTGTTTTTT; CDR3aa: CATRGQGARSGELFF
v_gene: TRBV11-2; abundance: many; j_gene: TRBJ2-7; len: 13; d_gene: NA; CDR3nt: TGTGCCAGCAGGTCCTGGATTACCTACGAGCAGTACTTC; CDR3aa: CASRSWITYEQYF
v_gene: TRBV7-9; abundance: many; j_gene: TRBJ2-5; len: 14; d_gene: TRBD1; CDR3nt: TGTGCCAGCAGCCCGGGACAGAATCAAGAGACCCAGTACTTC; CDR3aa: CASSPGQNQETQYF
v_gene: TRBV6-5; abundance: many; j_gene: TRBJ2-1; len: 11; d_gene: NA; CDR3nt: TGTGCCGTATTGGGATACAATGAGCAGTTCTTC; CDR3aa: CAVLGYNEQFF
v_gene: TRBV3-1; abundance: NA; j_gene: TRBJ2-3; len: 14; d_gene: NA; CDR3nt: TGTGCCAGCAGCCAAGAGGTCAACACAGATACGCAGTATTTT; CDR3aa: CASSQEVNTDTQYF